Listed below are T cell receptor beta chains from one sample, sequenced in a study of T cells in Graves' hyperthyroidism and ophthalmopathy. TCRdb reprocessed the multiplex PCR reads with MiXCR, giving one entry per CDR3 protein. The sample holds about 380,000 distinct CDR3 sequences; approximately 14% are singletons and the top ten take 8% to 13%. Material: blood. Source of these receptors: a woman aged 55-70 years with Graves' hyperthyroidism. Both conserved end residues are part of each CDR3. A D gene is named only where the DNA matches it firmly. The listing skips clone size in some rows; elsewhere it reads once, few, many or a size class.

TRBV2	TRBJ2-3	many	TRBD2	15	TGTGCCAGCAGTGACCGAGGGGCGGGGGTTGATACGCAGTATTTT	CASSDRGAGVDTQYF
TRBV5-6	TRBJ2-4	few	-	12	TGTGCCAGCAGCTTGGCCGGGGACATTCAGTACTTC	CASSLAGDIQYF
TRBV6-2/TRBV6-3	TRBJ2-1	many	TRBD2	14	TGTGCCGCTGGGGGGGGAGTTCGGAACAATGAGCAGTTCTTC	CAAGGGVRNNEQFF
TRBV7-2	TRBJ2-7	-	TRBD2	15	TGTGCCAGCAGCGTGCAGGGCGGGGGGTCCTACGAGCAGTACTTC	CASSVQGGGSYEQYF
TRBV6-1	TRBJ1-1	many	TRBD1	16	TGTGCCAGCAGTCGCCGGACAGGGTCGGTGAACACTGAAGCTTTCTTT	CASSRRTGSVNTEAFF
TRBV15	TRBJ2-5	-	-	12	TGTGCCACCAGCAGAGATAGTCTATCCCAGTACTTC	CATSRDSLSQYF
TRBV2	TRBJ1-2	many	-	13	TGTGCCACCCCGTCGGGTCCTCTATGGCTAAACACCTTC	CATPSGPLWLNTF
TRBV30	TRBJ2-5	many	-	11	TGTGCCTGGTCACAGGAGTTGGGCCAGTACTTC	CAWSQELGQYF
TRBV18	TRBJ1-2	-	TRBD1	14	TGTGCCAGCTCACCACCTCAGGGGGCGGATGGCTACACCTTC	CASSPPQGADGYTF
TRBV20-1	TRBJ2-1	many	TRBD2	16	TGCAGTGCTAGAGGAGCGGGAGCTGGGATGTTTGGTGAGCAGTTCTTC	CSARGAGAGMFGEQFF
TRBV9	TRBJ2-3	many	-	15	TGTGCCAGCAGCGCAGGGTCGGGGACGGCAGATACGCAGTATTTT	CASSAGSGTADTQYF
TRBV12-3/TRBV12-4	TRBJ2-7	many	-	14	TGTGCCAGCAGTGGCCGTTGGCAGGGTGGCGAGCAGTACTTC	CASSGRWQGGEQYF
TRBV5-8	TRBJ2-5	few	TRBD2	19	TGTGCCAGCAGCTTGGAGGTGACTAGCGGGAGGGCGTCCCGAGAGACCCAGTACTTC	CASSLEVTSGRASRETQYF
TRBV29-1	TRBJ2-3	few	TRBD2	13	TGCAGCGTTATAGCGGGAGGGCCGGATACGCAGTATTTT	CSVIAGGPDTQYF
TRBV10-3	TRBJ2-3	many	TRBD2	14	TGTGCCATCAGTGGGACTAGCGGGGGCGATACGCAGTATTTT	CAISGTSGGDTQYF
TRBV28	TRBJ1-2	many	TRBD1	17	TGTGCCAGCAAACCCCAAAGGGGGCGAGGAGCTAACTATGGCTACACCTTC	CASKPQRGRGANYGYTF
TRBV28	TRBJ1-1	many	-	11	TGTGCCAGCCTTATGAACACTGAAGCTTTCTTT	CASLMNTEAFF
TRBV2	TRBJ2-1	many	TRBD2	14	TGTGCCAGCAGTGAAGATACTAGCGGGAATGAGCAGTTCTTC	CASSEDTSGNEQFF
TRBV7-3	TRBJ2-7	many	-	13	TGTGCCAGCAGCTCCCACCGTGGGGGGGAGCAGTACTTC	CASSSHRGGEQYF
TRBV3-1	TRBJ2-1	many	TRBD2	18	TGTGCCAGCAGCCAAGGAGGAGCCGGGACTAGCTTGTTCAATGAGCAGTTCTTC	CASSQGGAGTSLFNEQFF
TRBV6-1	TRBJ2-1	many	-	16	TGTGCCAGCAACCCTGGACTATCCCGTTCCTACAATGAGCAGTTCTTC	CASNPGLSRSYNEQFF
TRBV7-6	TRBJ2-1	-	-	16	TGTGCCAGCAGCTTAGGTAACGGGTTGGGCTACAATGAGCAGTTCTTC	CASSLGNGLGYNEQFF
TRBV28	TRBJ1-2	few	-	14	TGTGCCAGCACTCCGCGAGGGGTGCTCTATGGCTACACCTTC	CASTPRGVLYGYTF
TRBV5-1	TRBJ1-1	many	-	19	TGCGCCAGCAGCTCCCACGGGTCCCCAAGGTTGTGGATGAACACTGAAGCTTTCTTT	CASSSHGSPRLWMNTEAFF
TRBV27	TRBJ2-1	many	TRBD2	17	TGTGCCAGCAGTCCCTACCTGGGACTAGCGGAGCGGTATGAGCAGTTCTTC	CASSPYLGLAERYEQFF
TRBV7-2	TRBJ2-7	many	-	16	TGTGCCAGCAGCTTAGGCCCTCTGGGACCCGGCTACGAGCAGTACTTC	CASSLGPLGPGYEQYF
TRBV11-2	TRBJ2-4	many	-	14	TGTGCCAGCAGCTTAAACTTGGGGGTCGGCATTCAGTACTTC	CASSLNLGVGIQYF
TRBV28	TRBJ1-3	-	-	16	TGTGCCAGCAGTTCCCTCCTCGGGACTTCTGGAAACACCATATATTTT	CASSSLLGTSGNTIYF